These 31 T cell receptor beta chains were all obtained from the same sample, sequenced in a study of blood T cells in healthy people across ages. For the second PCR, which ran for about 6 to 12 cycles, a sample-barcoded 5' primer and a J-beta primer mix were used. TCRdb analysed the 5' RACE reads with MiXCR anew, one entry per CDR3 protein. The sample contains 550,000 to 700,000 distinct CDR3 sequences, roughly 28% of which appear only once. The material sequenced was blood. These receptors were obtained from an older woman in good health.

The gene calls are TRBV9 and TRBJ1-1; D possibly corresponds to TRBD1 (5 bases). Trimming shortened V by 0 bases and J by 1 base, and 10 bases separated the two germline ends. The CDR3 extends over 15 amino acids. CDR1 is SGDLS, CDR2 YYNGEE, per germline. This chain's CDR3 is CASSVVVTANTEAFF. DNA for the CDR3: TGTGCCAGCAGCGTAGTGGTGACAGCGAACACTGAAGCTTTCTTT.

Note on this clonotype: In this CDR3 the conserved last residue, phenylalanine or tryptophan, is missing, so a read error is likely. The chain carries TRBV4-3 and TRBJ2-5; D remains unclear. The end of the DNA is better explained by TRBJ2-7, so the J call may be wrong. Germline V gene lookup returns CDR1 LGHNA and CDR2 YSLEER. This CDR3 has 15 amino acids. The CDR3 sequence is CASSQDLGGTYEQYL. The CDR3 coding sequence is TGCGCCAGCAGCCAAGATCTTGGCGGAACCTACGAGCAGTACCTC.

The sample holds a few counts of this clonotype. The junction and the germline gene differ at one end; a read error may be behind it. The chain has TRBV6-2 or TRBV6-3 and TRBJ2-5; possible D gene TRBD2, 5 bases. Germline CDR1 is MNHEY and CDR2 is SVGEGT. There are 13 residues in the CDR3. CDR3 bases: TGTGCCAGCAGTTACTCACATCAGAGGGCCGGGTTCTTC. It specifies CASSYSHQRAGFF.

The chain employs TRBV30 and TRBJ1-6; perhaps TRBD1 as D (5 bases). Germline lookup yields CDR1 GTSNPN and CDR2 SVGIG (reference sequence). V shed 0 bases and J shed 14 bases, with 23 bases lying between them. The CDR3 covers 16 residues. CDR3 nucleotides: TGTGCCTGGAGTGTAGAAGGGGACCCTACCTCAGGCACCCTCCACTTT. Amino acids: CAWSVEGDPTSGTLHF.

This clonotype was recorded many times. CDR3 in DNA: TGTGCCAGCAGCACCCGGGACAGGGGGAATGGCTACACCTTC. Residues: CASSTRDRGNGYTF. The V call is TRBV7-2, the J call TRBJ1-2, with 11 bases identical to TRBD1. Germline V gene lookup returns CDR1 SGHTA and CDR2 FQGNSA. The J segment lost 6 bases and the V segment lost 5 bases, leaving 5 bases of the junction unmatched. This CDR3 contains 14 residues.

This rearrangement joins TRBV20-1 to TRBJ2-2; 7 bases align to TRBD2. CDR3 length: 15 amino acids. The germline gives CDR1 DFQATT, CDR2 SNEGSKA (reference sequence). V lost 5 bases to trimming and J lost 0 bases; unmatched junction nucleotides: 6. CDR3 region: CSAPSRGTNTGELFF. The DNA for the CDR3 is TGCAGTGCTCCGTCGCGGGGGACGAACACCGGGGAGCTGTTTTTT.

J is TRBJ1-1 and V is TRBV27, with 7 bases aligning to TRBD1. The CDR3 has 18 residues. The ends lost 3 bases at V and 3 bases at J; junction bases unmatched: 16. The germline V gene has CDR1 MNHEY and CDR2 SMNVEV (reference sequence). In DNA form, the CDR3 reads TGTGCCAGCAGTTTTTCCCGACAGGGCCCCGGCAGGGACACTGAAGCTTTCTTT. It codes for CASSFSRQGPGRDTEAFF.

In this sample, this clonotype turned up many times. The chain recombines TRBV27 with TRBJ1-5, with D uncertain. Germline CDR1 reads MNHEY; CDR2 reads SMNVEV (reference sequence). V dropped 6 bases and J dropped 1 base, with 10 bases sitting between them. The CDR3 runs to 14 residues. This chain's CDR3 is CASSFDGSNQPQHF. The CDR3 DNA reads TGTGCCAGCAGCTTTGATGGGAGCAATCAGCCCCAGCATTTT.

The DNA for the CDR3 is TGTGCCAGCATCTTTAGGCCCGCCGGTAGCTTGGCGACCCAGTACTTC. Its translation is CASIFRPAGSLATQYF. V is TRBV28 and J is TRBJ2-5; D is ambiguous. The V end lost 7 bases, the J end lost 7 bases, and 25 bases lay between the germline ends. The CDR3 is 16 residues long. The germline V gene encodes CDR1 MDHEN and CDR2 SYDVKM.

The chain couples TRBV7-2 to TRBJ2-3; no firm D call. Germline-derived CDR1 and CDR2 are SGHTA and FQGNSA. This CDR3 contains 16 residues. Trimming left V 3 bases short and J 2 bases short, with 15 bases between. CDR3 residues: CASSFGRSANTDTQYF. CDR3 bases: TGTGCCAGCAGCTTTGGACGGTCTGCTAACACAGATACGCAGTATTTT.

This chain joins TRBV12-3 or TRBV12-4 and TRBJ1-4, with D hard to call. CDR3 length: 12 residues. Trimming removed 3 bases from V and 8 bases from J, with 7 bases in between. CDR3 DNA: TGTGCCAGCAGTTTTATACGGGAAAAACTGTTTTTT. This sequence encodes CASSFIREKLFF.

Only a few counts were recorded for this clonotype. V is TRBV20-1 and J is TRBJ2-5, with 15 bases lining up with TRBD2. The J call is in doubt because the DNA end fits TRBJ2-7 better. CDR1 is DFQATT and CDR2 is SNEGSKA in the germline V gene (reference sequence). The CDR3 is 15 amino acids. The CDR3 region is CSAPGLAGGAYEQYF. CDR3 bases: TGCAGTGCTCCCGGACTAGCGGGGGGGGCATACGAGCAGTACTTC.

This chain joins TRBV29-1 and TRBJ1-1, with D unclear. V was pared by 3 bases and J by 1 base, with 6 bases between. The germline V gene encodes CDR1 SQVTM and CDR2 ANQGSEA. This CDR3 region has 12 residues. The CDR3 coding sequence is TGCAGCGTTGATAACGGGAACACTGAAGCTTTCTTT. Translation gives CSVDNGNTEAFF.

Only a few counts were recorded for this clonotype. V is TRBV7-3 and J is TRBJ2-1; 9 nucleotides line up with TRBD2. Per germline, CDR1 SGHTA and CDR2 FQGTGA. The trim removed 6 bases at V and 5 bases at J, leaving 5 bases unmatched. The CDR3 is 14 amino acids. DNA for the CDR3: TGTGCCAGCAGACTAGCGGGCGACCACAATGAGCAGTTCTTC. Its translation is CASRLAGDHNEQFF.

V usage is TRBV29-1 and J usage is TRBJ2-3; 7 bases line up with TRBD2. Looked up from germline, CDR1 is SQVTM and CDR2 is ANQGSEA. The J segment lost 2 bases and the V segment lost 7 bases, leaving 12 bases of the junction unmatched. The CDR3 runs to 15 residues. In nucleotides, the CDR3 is TGCAGCGCCATCTGGGGGGGACGGGACACAGATACGCAGTATTTT. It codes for CSAIWGGRDTDTQYF.

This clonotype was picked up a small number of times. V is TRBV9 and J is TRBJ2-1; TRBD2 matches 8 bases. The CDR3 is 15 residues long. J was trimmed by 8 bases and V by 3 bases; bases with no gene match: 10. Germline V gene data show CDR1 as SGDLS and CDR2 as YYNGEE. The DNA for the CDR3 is TGTGCCAGCAGCGCACCACGGGGGGGCCTAGATGAGCAGTTCTTC. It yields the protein CASSAPRGGLDEQFF. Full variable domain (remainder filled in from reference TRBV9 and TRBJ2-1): DSGVTQTPKHLITATGQRVTLRCSPRSGDLSVYWYQQSLDQGLQFLIQYYNGEERAKGNILERFSAQQFPDLHSELNLSSLELGDSALYFCASSAPRGGLDEQFFGPGTRLTVL.

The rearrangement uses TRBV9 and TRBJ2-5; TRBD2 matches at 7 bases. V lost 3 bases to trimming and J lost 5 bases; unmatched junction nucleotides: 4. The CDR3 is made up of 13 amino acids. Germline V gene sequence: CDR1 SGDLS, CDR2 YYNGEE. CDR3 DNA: TGTGCCAGCAGCGCCAGAGCGGGGGAGACCCAGTACTTC. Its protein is CASSARAGETQYF.

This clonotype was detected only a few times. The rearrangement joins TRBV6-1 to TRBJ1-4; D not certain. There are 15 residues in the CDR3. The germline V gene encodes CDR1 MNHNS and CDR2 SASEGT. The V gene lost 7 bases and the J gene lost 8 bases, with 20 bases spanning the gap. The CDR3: CASTIWEVKGEKLFF. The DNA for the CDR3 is TGTGCCAGCACCATATGGGAGGTAAAGGGCGAAAAACTGTTTTTT.

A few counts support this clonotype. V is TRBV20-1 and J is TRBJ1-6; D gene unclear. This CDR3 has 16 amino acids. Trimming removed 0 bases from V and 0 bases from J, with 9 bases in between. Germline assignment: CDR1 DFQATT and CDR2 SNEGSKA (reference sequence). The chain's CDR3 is CSARDQTYSYNSPLHF. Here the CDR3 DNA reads TGCAGTGCTAGAGACCAGACTTACTCCTATAATTCACCCCTCCACTTT.

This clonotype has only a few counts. The CDR3 sequence: CASSLTASSYEQYF. The CDR3 DNA follows: TGCGCCAGCAGCTTGACAGCGAGCTCCTACGAGCAGTACTTC. The V and J genes are TRBV5-1 and TRBJ2-7; no firm D call. The germline V gene encodes CDR1 SGHRS and CDR2 YFSETQ. Trimming pared 1 base from V and 0 bases from J, leaving 8 bases between. This CDR3 has 14 residues.

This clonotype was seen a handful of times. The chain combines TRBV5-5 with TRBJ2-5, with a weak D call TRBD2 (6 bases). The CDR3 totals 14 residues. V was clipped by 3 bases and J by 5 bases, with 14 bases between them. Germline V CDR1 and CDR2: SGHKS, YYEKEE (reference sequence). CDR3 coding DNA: TGTGCCAGCAGCTCCGGAGGGTTCGAGGAGACCCAGTACTTC. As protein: CASSSGGFEETQYF.

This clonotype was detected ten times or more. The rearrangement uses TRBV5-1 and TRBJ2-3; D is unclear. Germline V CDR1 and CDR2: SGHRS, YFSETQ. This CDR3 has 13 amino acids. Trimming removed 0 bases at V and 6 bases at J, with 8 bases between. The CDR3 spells CASSLDFEDTQYF. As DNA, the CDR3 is TGCGCCAGCAGCTTGGACTTTGAGGATACGCAGTATTTT.

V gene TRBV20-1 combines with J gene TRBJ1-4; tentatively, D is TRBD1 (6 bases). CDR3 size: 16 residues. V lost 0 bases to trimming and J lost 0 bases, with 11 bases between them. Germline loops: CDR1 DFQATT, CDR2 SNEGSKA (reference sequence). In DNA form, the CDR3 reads TGCAGTGCTAGAGAACAGGGAGGGGCAACTAATGAAAAACTGTTTTTT. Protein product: CSAREQGGATNEKLFF.

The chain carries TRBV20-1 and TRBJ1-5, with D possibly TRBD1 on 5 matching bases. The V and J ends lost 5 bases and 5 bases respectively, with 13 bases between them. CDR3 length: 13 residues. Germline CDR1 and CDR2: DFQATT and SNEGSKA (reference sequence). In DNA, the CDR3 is TGCAGTGCTGCAGGGAAAAGCCATCAGCCCCAGCATTTT. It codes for CSAAGKSHQPQHF.

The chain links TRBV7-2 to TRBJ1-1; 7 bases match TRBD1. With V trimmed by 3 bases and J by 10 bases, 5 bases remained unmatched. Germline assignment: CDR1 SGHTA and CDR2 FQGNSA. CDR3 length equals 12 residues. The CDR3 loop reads CASSFRQGGAFF. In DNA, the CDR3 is TGTGCCAGCAGCTTTCGACAGGGAGGAGCTTTCTTT.

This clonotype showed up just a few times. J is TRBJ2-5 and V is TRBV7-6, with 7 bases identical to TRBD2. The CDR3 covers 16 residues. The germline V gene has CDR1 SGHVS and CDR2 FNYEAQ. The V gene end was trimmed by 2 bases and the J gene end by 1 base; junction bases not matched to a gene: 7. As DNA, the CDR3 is TGTGCCAGCAGCTTAAGGCGGGGGAGCACCCAAGAGACCCAGTACTTC. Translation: CASSLRRGSTQETQYF.

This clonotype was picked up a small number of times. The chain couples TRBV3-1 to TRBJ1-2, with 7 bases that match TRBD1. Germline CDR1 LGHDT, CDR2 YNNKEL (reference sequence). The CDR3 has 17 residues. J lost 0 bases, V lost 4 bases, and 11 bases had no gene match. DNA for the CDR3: TGTGCCAGCAGCCGAGGGAGAGGGGGCGGCTCTAACTATGGCTACACCTTC. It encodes CASSRGRGGGSNYGYTF.

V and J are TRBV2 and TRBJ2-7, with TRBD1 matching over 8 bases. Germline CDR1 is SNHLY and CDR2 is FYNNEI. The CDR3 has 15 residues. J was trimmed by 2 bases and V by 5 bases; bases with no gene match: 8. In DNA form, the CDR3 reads TGTGCCAGCAGTATAGAGGGGACAGGAGCCTACGAGCAGTACTTC. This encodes CASSIEGTGAYEQYF.

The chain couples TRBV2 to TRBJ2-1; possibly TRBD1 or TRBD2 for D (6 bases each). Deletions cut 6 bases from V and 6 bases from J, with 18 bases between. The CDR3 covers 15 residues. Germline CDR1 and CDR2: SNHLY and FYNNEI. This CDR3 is CASRGGPRGANEQFF. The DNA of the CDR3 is TGTGCCAGCAGGGGGGGCCCCCGGGGCGCCAATGAGCAGTTCTTC.

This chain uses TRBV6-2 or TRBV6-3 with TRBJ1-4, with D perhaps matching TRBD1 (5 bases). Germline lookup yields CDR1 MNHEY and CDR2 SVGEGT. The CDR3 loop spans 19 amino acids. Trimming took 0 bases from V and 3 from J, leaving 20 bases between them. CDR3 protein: CASSYSGTPSTTPNEKLFF. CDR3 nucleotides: TGTGCCAGCAGTTACTCGGGGACCCCCTCTACGACACCTAATGAAAAACTGTTTTTT.

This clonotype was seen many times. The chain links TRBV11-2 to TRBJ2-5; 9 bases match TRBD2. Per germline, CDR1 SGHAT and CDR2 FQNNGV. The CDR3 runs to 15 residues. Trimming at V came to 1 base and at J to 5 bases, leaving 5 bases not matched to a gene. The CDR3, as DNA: TGTGCCAGCAGCTTAGGGCTAGCGGGGTCCGAGACCCAGTACTTC. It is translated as CASSLGLAGSETQYF.